The clone carrying this TCR beta chain was detected only once. The data originate from a study of shared clonotypes between healthy human individuals. Some clones are missing from TCRdb's copy, which holds only in-frame ones; the method was immunoSEQ multiplex PCR. The sample gives 2 million to 2.5 million clones, approximately 95% of which show up once; 0.3% to 0.4% is in the top ten. This CDR3 region has 14 residues. Germline CDR1 GTSNPN, CDR2 SVGIG (reference sequence). The germline V and J ends were trimmed by 8 bases and 3 bases, with 17 bases remaining between them. This clonotype was sampled from a man aged 18 to 29 in good health. Some clones in this sample may be carry-over from other donors' samples. This chain connects TRBV30 to TRBJ2-1; D might be TRBD2 (5 bases). The sample comprised naive CD4+ T cells from PBMCs. The subset was: CD45RA+ positively selected. DNA of the CDR3: TGTGCCGCTGGTCCAGCGGAGATCTACAATGAGCAGTTCTTC. Protein product: CAAGPAEIYNEQFF.